This passage covers 18 T cell receptor beta chains from one sample sequenced in a study of post-analysis software for immune sequencing data. Study-wide points: With TRBV5-6, TRBV5-1 and TRBV20-1 included, 4 or 5 TRBV segments were more frequent in patients than in controls.

For these receptors, no antigen is known. Sequencing libraries made from TCR beta cDNA carried unique molecular identifiers. TCRdb reprocessed the PCR reads with MiXCR, giving one entry per CDR3 protein. The table has 750,000 to 950,000 distinct CDR3 sequences, roughly half seen once. The sample consisted of blood. The receptor set was obtained from a girl aged 5 to 17 with multiple sclerosis.

V and J are TRBV11-3 and TRBJ2-3, with D possibly called TRBD1 or TRBD2 (5 bases each). Germline V gene lookup returns CDR1 SGHNT and CDR2 YENEEA. This CDR3 comprises 14 residues. V lost 5 bases to trimming and J lost 2 bases, with 11 bases between them. In DNA form, the CDR3 reads TGTGCCAGCAGCAACCGGGACCTCACAGATACGCAGTATTTT. Translation: CASSNRDLTDTQYF.

This clonotype was counted between two and nine times. This chain uses TRBV20-1 with TRBJ2-1; 8 positions match TRBD1. Germline loops: CDR1 DFQATT, CDR2 SNEGSKA (reference sequence). The CDR3 loop spans 15 amino acids. V shed 1 base and J 8 bases; nucleotides not matched to a gene: 10. The CDR3 spells CSARAGQGSIHEQFF. The CDR3 DNA sequence: TGCAGTGCTAGAGCCGGACAGGGATCCATCCATGAGCAGTTCTTC.

This clonotype was observed a few times. The rearrangement links TRBV5-1 to TRBJ2-1; 9 bases map to TRBD2. Trimming at V came to 5 bases and at J to 7 bases, leaving 10 bases not matched to a gene. Germline V CDR1 and CDR2: SGHRS, YFSETQ. The CDR3 runs 15 residues. The CDR3 DNA is TGCGCCAGCAGTTCGGGACTAGCATTCCGAAATGAGCAGTTCTTC. Amino acids: CASSSGLAFRNEQFF.

The sample holds a few counts of this clonotype. The chain links TRBV7-3 to TRBJ2-6; D possibly corresponds to TRBD1 (6 bases). Trimming removed 5 bases from V and 4 bases from J, with 15 bases in between. Germline CDR1 is SGHTA and CDR2 is FQGTGA. The CDR3 extends over 16 amino acids. CDR3 in DNA: TGTGCCAGCAGCGCAACAGGGTTTCGCGGGGCCAACGTCCTGACTTTC. Encoded protein: CASSATGFRGANVLTF.

The V call is TRBV5-1, the J call TRBJ2-7; D is perhaps TRBD1 (5 bases). Trimming pared 2 bases from V and 1 base from J, leaving 13 bases between. The CDR3 consists of 15 residues. The V gene's germline CDR1 is SGHRS and CDR2 YFSETQ. For the CDR3, the DNA is TGCGCCAGCAGCTTAGGACAACCTCTATCCTACGAGCAGTACTTC. Protein: CASSLGQPLSYEQYF. Filled out from reference TRBV5-1 and TRBJ2-7, the complete variable domain reads KAGVTQTPRYLIKTRGQQVTLSCSPISGHRSVSWYQQTPGQGLQFLFEYFSETQRNKGNFPGRFSGRQFSNSRSEMNVSTLELGDSALYLCASSLGQPLSYEQYFGPGTRLTVT.

This clonotype has more than one count but fewer than ten. The CDR3 spells CASREGGGPLVTF. CDR3 in DNA: TGTGCCAGCAGAGAAGGTGGGGGGCCCCTTGTCACCTTC. This chain connects TRBV27 to TRBJ1-2, with D perhaps matching TRBD1 (6 bases). Germline V lookup: CDR1 MNHEY, CDR2 SMNVEV (reference sequence). The CDR3 spans 13 residues. Trimming took 6 bases from V and 13 from J, leaving 21 bases between them.

J is TRBJ2-1 and V is TRBV4-1; 7 bases fit TRBD1. Germline loops: CDR1 MGHRA, CDR2 YSYEKL. With 2 bases clipped from V and 3 bases from J, the junction kept 4 bases outside the gene matches. The CDR3 contains 15 residues. The CDR3, as DNA: TGCGCCAGCAGCCAACTAGGGACAGTCTACAATGAGCAGTTCTTC. As protein: CASSQLGTVYNEQFF.

This clonotype was counted only a few times. The J gene is TRBJ2-6, the V gene TRBV6-4; D remains unclear. Per the germline V gene, CDR1 is MRHNA and CDR2 is SNTAGT. The CDR3 spans 16 residues. The V end lost 4 bases, the J end lost 2 bases, and 12 bases lay between the germline ends. CDR3 loop: CASSGGDTPGANVLTF. In DNA, the CDR3 is TGTGCCAGCAGTGGGGGTGATACTCCTGGGGCCAACGTCCTGACTTTC.

The V and J genes are TRBV2 and TRBJ2-4; the D gene is possibly TRBD2 (5 bases). The germline V and J ends were trimmed by 3 bases and 0 bases, with 12 bases remaining between them. The CDR3 length is 16 residues. Germline values: CDR1 SNHLY, CDR2 FYNNEI. As DNA, the CDR3 is TGTGCCAGCAGTGAGCGGGTGATCCTAGCCAAAAACATTCAGTACTTC. This codes for CASSERVILAKNIQYF.

The chain links TRBV3-1 to TRBJ2-3; TRBD2 aligns across 7 bases. V gave up 1 base and J gave up 4 bases; unmatched junction bases: 5. CDR1 and CDR2 (germline): LGHDT, YNNKEL (reference sequence). This CDR3 is built from 15 residues. The chain's CDR3 is CASSQAVSGSDTQYF. The DNA for the CDR3 is TGTGCCAGCAGCCAAGCTGTTAGCGGGTCAGATACGCAGTATTTT.

This chain uses TRBV25-1 with TRBJ1-5; D is uncertain. The V gene's germline CDR1 is MGHDK and CDR2 SYGVNS. V gave up 1 base and J gave up 9 bases, with 13 bases separating them. The CDR3 sequence is 14 residues long. The CDR3 DNA reads as TGTGCCAGCAGTGAATGGGCCGACCCCTCGCCCCAGCATTTT. Protein: CASSEWADPSPQHF.

This chain uses TRBV10-3 with TRBJ2-5; the D is unclear. The CDR3 consists of 13 residues. V was trimmed by 5 bases and J by 5 bases, leaving 12 bases between them. Germline V lookup: CDR1 ENHRY, CDR2 SYGVKD. The CDR3 DNA sequence: TGTGCCATCAGTCCTGGGGTCCGGGAGACCCAGTACTTC. Amino acid sequence: CAISPGVRETQYF.

This clonotype was recorded many times. This chain joins TRBV6-2 or TRBV6-3 and TRBJ2-3, with TRBD2 matching over 7 bases. This CDR3 has 18 amino acids. V lost 0 bases and J lost 3; bases outside the gene matches: 12. The V gene's germline CDR1 is MNHEY and CDR2 SVGEGT. The DNA of the CDR3 is TGTGCCAGCAGTTACTCGATCCCTGGCGGGAGTATAACAGATACGCAGTATTTT. Translation gives CASSYSIPGGSITDTQYF.

A few counts support this clonotype. The genes are TRBV7-9 and TRBJ1-6, with TRBD1 matching 7 bases. The CDR3 covers 15 residues. The J segment lost 14 bases and the V segment lost 1 base, leaving 11 bases of the junction unmatched. Germline CDR1 is SEHNR and CDR2 is FQNEAQ (reference sequence). The CDR3 sequence: CASSLGPDRVGTLHF. DNA for the CDR3: TGTGCCAGCAGCTTAGGCCCAGACAGGGTAGGAACCCTCCACTTT.

V gene TRBV6-2 or TRBV6-3 combines with J gene TRBJ2-7; perhaps TRBD1 as D (6 bases). The CDR3 consists of 14 residues. V lost 3 bases to trimming and J lost 2 bases, with 11 bases between them. CDR1 is MNHEY and CDR2 is SVGEGT in the germline V gene. This CDR3 is CASSYGDTAYEQYF. CDR3 bases: TGTGCCAGCAGTTATGGGGACACAGCCTACGAGCAGTACTTC.

The rearrangement joins TRBV7-2 to TRBJ2-4; 8 positions match TRBD1. In germline, CDR1 is SGHTA, CDR2 FQGNSA. The CDR3 runs 15 residues. The V gene end was trimmed by 3 bases and the J gene end by 7 bases; junction bases not matched to a gene: 8. The CDR3: CASSLAQTGDNIQYF. DNA for the CDR3: TGTGCCAGCAGCTTGGCACAGACAGGGGACAACATTCAGTACTTC.

The CDR3 nucleotides read TGTGCCAGCAGTGTTCAGGGGGCTAGGACTGAAGCTTTCTTT. This encodes CASSVQGARTEAFF. The J gene is TRBJ1-1, the V gene TRBV2; TRBD1 matches 8 bases. Germline V gives CDR1 SNHLY, CDR2 FYNNEI. This CDR3 comprises 14 residues. The V gene end was trimmed by 4 bases and the J gene end by 5 bases; junction bases not matched to a gene: 6.

The V and J genes are TRBV12-5 and TRBJ2-1; 12 nucleotides agree with TRBD2. Germline values: CDR1 LGHNT, CDR2 FRNRAP. Germline trimming cut 5 bases from V and 13 bases from J; bases unmatched to any gene: 3. The CDR3 loop spans 12 amino acids. The CDR3 is CASGPSGRVQFF. In DNA, the CDR3 is TGTGCTAGTGGTCCTAGCGGGAGGGTCCAGTTCTTC.